The next 12 T cell receptor beta chains were all read from a single sample in a study of shared clonotypes between healthy human individuals. Some clones are missing from TCRdb's copy, which holds only in-frame ones; the method was immunoSEQ multiplex PCR. The table shows hundreds of thousands of clones, with about 74% occurring only once. The sample taken for sequencing was memory CD4+ T cells sorted from blood. Subset given: CD45RA-negative fraction. These receptors were collected from a woman aged 30 to 39 in good health.

The rearrangement links TRBV6-5 to TRBJ2-2; D gene ambiguous. V lost 1 base to trimming and J lost 4 bases, with 7 bases between them. CDR1 is MNHEY and CDR2 is SVGAGI in the germline V gene. The CDR3 runs 14 residues. CDR3: CASSYFRVTGELFF. CDR3 DNA sequence: TGTGCCAGCAGTTACTTTCGGGTCACCGGGGAGCTGTTTTTT.

This clone was found a few times. The chain recombines TRBV10-3 with TRBJ1-6; 7 bases fit TRBD1. The CDR3 sequence is 14 residues long. The J segment lost 3 bases and the V segment lost 5 bases, leaving 1 base of the junction unmatched. CDR1 and CDR2 from the germline V gene are ENHRY and SYGVKD. CDR3 DNA sequence: TGTGCCATCAGTCGGGACAGCTATAATTCACCCCTCCACTTT. This encodes CAISRDSYNSPLHF.

This sequence joins TRBV19 and TRBJ1-3; D ambiguous. The CDR3 totals 13 residues. Deletions cut 9 bases from V and 8 bases from J, with 17 bases between. CDR1 and CDR2 from the germline V gene are LNHDA and SQIVND (reference sequence). This CDR3 reads CASGGYVGYTIYF. CDR3 nucleotide sequence: TGTGCCAGCGGAGGGTACGTGGGATACACCATATATTTT.

To note about this clone: A junction end diverges from the germline sequence, so it may reflect a read error. The chain combines TRBV6-1 with TRBJ1-5; 8 bases fit TRBD1. CDR1 is MNHNS and CDR2 is SASEGT in the germline V gene. The length of the CDR3 is 15 residues. The CDR3 spells CASREGQGHNQPQHF. CDR3 DNA: TGTGCCAGCAGAGAAGGACAGGGCCACAATCAGCCCCAGCATTTT.

As for this clone: This sample includes further DNA sequences coding for the same CDR3. This rearrangement joins TRBV7-9 to TRBJ2-7, with 7 bases fitting TRBD1. The junction had 3 bases not matched to a gene; V was cut back by 5 bases and J by 2 bases. The CDR3 sequence is 13 residues long. CDR1 is SEHNR, CDR2 FQNEAQ, per germline (reference sequence). The CDR3 is CASSRQGTYEQYF. The CDR3 DNA reads TGTGCCAGCAGCCGACAGGGTACCTACGAGCAGTACTTC.

This clone has just a few counts. This chain joins TRBV6-1 and TRBJ1-2; D is possibly TRBD1 (5 bases). Germline-derived CDR1 and CDR2 are MNHNS and SASEGT. The CDR3 length is 15 residues. Between the trimmed V and J ends, which lost 5 bases and 2 bases, there was a span of 15 bases. Here the CDR3 DNA reads TGTGCCAGCAGTCCCGAACCGGGGACCAACTATGGCTACACCTTC. Its protein product is CASSPEPGTNYGYTF.

The chain recombines TRBV7-6 with TRBJ1-1, with a weak D call TRBD1 (6 bases). In germline, CDR1 is SGHVS, CDR2 FNYEAQ. The V and J ends lost 1 base and 2 bases respectively, with 8 bases between them. This CDR3 region has 14 residues. CDR3 sequence reads: CASSLGGGNTEAFF. Written as DNA, the CDR3 is TGTGCCAGCAGCTTAGGAGGGGGTAACACTGAAGCTTTCTTT.

This clone was seen once. The gene calls are TRBV19 and TRBJ1-5; D may be TRBD1 (5 bases). V dropped 3 bases and J dropped 5 bases, with 8 bases sitting between them. Germline V CDR1 and CDR2: LNHDA, SQIVND (reference sequence). The CDR3 sequence is 13 residues long. The CDR3 sequence is CASSIGGDQPQHF. CDR3 nucleotide sequence: TGTGCCAGTAGTATCGGAGGGGATCAGCCCCAGCATTTT.

This clone was seen many times. This chain joins TRBV7-9 and TRBJ1-1; D is unclear. The CDR3 runs 13 residues. Germline CDR1 and CDR2: SEHNR and FQNEAQ (reference sequence). V lost 1 base, J lost 6 bases, and 9 bases lay in between. The CDR3 DNA is TGTGCCAGCAGCTTAGAGCGGCAGGCTGAAGCTTTCTTT. Translation gives CASSLERQAEAFF.

The CDR3 loop is CASSFNPSVETQYF. In DNA, the CDR3 is TGTGCCAGCAGCTTTAATCCCTCGGTCGAGACCCAGTACTTC. The chain couples TRBV5-5 to TRBJ2-5, with D unclear. The germline V gene encodes CDR1 SGHKS and CDR2 YYEKEE (reference sequence). Between the trimmed V and J ends, which lost 2 bases and 5 bases, there was a span of 13 bases. The length of the CDR3 is 14 residues. Full variable domain (missing parts from reference TRBV5-5 and TRBJ2-5): DAGVTQSPTHLIKTRGQQVTLRCSPISGHKSVSWYQQVLGQGPQFIFQYYEKEERGRGNFPDRFSARQFPNYSSELNVNALLLGDSALYLCASSFNPSVETQYFGPGTRLLVL.

CDR3 DNA sequence: TGCGCCAGCAGCCAAGTATCTCAGCTTGGTGGCTACACCTTC. This codes for CASSQVSQLGGYTF. The chain couples TRBV4-1 to TRBJ1-2; D is undetermined. The length of the CDR3 is 14 residues. Germline V lookup: CDR1 MGHRA, CDR2 YSYEKL. Trimming took off 1 base at V and 7 bases at J, with 13 bases between the two ends.

This chain links TRBV27 with TRBJ2-1; 9 nucleotides match TRBD2. CDR1 MNHEY and CDR2 SMNVEV come from the germline V gene (reference sequence). The CDR3 runs 14 residues. V lost 5 bases to trimming and J lost 12 bases; unmatched junction nucleotides: 11. As DNA, the CDR3 is TGTGCCAGCAGTCCGACTAGCGGCAGTTCGTGGCAGTTCTTC. Translating it yields CASSPTSGSSWQFF.